This record looks at one T cell receptor (beta chain) sequence and its context. Its antigen is undetermined. Ex vivo total memory CD4+ cells were sequenced at deep level. The repertoire was sequenced with immunoSEQ multiplex PCR; TCRdb's copy has only in-frame clones and lacks some. The sample has about 25,000 clones; roughly 80% are singletons. Germline V gene data show CDR1 as KGHSH and CDR2 as LQKENI. The junction had 8 bases not matched to a gene; V was cut back by 2 bases and J by 1 base. The CDR3 has 16 amino acids. The memory gate held CD4+ cells that were not CD45RA+CCR7+CD95- naive cells, over 95% pure. Sorted cells lacked CD8+, CD14+, CD16+, CD56+, CD19+ and CD25-bright cells. This sample was included in a study of human CD4 T cells and Enterobacteriaceae. Study-level findings and limits: Only same-donor CFSE-low culture sequences were used to infer reactivity.

Sequenced material: memory CD4+ T cells from blood. The chain uses TRBV18 and TRBJ2-7, with TRBD2 matching over 7 bases. The origin of this receptor is a human donor in good health. The CDR3 reads CASSPGAGVQSYEQYF. CDR3 sequence (DNA): TGTGCCAGCTCACCAGGGGCGGGAGTGCAATCCTACGAGCAGTACTTC. The variable domain in full, completed from reference TRBV18 and TRBJ2-7, reads NAGVMQNPRHLVRRRGQEARLRCSPMKGHSHVYWYRQLPEEGLKFMVYLQKENIIDESGMPKERFSAEFPKEGPSILRIQQVVRGDSAAYFCASSPGAGVQSYEQYFGPGTRLTVT.